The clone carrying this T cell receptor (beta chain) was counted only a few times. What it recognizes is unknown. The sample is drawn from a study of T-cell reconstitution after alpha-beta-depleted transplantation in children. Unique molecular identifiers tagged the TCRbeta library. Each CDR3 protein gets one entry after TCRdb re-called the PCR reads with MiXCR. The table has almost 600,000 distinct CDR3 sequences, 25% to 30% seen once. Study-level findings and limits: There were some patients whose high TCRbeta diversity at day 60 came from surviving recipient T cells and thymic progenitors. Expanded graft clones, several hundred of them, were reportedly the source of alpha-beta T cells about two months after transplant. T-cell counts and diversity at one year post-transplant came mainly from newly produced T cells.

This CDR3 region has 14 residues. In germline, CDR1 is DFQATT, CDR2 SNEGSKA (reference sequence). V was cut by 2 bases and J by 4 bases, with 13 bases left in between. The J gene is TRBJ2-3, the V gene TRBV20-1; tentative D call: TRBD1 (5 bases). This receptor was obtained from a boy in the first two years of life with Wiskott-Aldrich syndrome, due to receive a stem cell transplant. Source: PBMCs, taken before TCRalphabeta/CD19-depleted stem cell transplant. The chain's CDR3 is CSARYQGIADTQYF. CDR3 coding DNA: TGCAGTGCTAGATACCAGGGAATAGCAGATACGCAGTATTTT.